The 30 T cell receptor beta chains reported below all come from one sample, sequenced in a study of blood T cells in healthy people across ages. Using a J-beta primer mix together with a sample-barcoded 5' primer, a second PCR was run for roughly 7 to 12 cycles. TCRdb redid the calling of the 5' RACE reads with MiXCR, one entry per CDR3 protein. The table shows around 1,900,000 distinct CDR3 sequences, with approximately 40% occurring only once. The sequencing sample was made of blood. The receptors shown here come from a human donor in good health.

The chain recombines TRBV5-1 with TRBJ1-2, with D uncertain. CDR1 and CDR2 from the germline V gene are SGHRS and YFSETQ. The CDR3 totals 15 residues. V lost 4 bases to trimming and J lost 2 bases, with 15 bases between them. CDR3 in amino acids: CASSQLDGRNYGYTF. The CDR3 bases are TGCGCCAGCAGCCAACTCGACGGCCGAAACTATGGCTACACCTTC.

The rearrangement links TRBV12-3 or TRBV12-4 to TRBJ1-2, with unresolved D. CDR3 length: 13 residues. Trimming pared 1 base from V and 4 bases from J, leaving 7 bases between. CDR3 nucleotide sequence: TGTGCCAGCAGTTTAGAACGTGCCTATGGCTACACCTTC. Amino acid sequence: CASSLERAYGYTF.

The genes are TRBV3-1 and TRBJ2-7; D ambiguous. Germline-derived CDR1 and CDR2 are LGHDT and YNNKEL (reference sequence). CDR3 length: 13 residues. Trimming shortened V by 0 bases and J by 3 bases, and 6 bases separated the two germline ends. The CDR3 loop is CASSQDHVYEQYF. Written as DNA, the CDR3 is TGTGCCAGCAGCCAAGATCACGTCTACGAGCAGTACTTC.

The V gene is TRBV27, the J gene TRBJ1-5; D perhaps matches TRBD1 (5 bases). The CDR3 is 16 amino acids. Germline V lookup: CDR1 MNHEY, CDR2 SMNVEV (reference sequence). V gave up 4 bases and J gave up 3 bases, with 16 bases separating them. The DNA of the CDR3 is TGTGCCAGCAGTTCTTGGCAGGGATCCCCCAATCAGCCCCAGCATTTT. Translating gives CASSSWQGSPNQPQHF.

CDR3: CASIRRRVEVENIQYF. In DNA, the CDR3 is TGTGCCAGCATTCGAAGGAGGGTAGAGGTTGAAAACATTCAGTACTTC. J is TRBJ2-4 and V is TRBV2; the D gene is possibly TRBD2 (6 bases). CDR1 is SNHLY and CDR2 is FYNNEI in the germline V gene. The CDR3 length is 16 residues. Trimming shortened V by 7 bases and J by 5 bases, and 21 bases separated the two germline ends.

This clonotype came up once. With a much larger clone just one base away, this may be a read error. This CDR3 reads CASRPWGGTDTQYF. The CDR3 DNA follows: TGCGCCAGCAGACCCTGGGGGGGCACAGATACGCAGTATTTT. The genes are TRBV5-1 and TRBJ2-3; maybe TRBD2 (6 bases). V was cut by 5 bases and J by 1 base, with 11 bases left in between. Germline lookup yields CDR1 SGHRS and CDR2 YFSETQ. The CDR3 has 14 residues. The full variable domain, its missing parts supplied by reference TRBV5-1 and TRBJ2-3, is KAGVTQTPRYLIKTRGQQVTLSCSPISGHRSVSWYQQTPGQGLQFLFEYFSETQRNKGNFPGRFSGRQFSNSRSEMNVSTLELGDSALYLCASRPWGGTDTQYFGPGTRLTVL.

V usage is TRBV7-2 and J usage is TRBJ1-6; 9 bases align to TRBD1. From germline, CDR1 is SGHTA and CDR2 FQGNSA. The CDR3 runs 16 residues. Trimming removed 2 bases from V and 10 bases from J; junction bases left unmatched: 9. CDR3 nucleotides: TGTGCCAGCAGCTTACGCCGAGACAGGGGGGGGTCACCCCTCCACTTT. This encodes CASSLRRDRGGSPLHF. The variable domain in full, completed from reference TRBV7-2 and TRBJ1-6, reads GAGVSQSPSNKVTEKGKDVELRCDPISGHTALYWYRQSLGQGLEFLIYFQGNSAPDKSGLPSDRFSAERTGGSVSTLTIQRTQQEDSAVYLCASSLRRDRGGSPLHFGNGTRLTVT.

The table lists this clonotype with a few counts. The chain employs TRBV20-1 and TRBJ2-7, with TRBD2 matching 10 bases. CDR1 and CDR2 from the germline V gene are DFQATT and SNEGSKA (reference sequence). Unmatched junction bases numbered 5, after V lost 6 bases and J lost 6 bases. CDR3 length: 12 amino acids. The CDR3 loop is CSAERGGGEQYF. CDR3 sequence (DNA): TGCAGTGCGGAGCGGGGGGGTGGCGAGCAGTACTTC.

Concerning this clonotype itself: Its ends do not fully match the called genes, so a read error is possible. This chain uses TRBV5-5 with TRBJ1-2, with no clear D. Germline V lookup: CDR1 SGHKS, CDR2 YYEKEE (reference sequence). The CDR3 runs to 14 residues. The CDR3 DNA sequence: TGTGCCAACAGCTCCTACCAGTTAGTTCCGGGCTACACCTTC. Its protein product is CANSSYQLVPGYTF.

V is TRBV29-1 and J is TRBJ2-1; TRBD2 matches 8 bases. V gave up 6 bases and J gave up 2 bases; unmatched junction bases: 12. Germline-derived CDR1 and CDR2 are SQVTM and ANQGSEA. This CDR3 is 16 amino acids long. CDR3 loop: CSVLLGRGAAYNEQFF. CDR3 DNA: TGCAGCGTCCTCCTGGGGCGGGGGGCGGCCTACAATGAGCAGTTCTTC.

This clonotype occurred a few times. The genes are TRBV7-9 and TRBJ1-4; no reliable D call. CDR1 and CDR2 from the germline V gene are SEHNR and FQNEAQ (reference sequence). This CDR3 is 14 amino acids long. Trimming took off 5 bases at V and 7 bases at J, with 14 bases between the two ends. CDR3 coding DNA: TGTGCCAGCAGCCCCTCGGGAGGGCGTGAAAAACTGTTTTTT. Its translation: CASSPSGGREKLFF.

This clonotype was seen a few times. CDR3 nucleotides: TGTGCCAGCAGCTCGAACAGCTGGACCGGGGAGCTGTTTTTT. Its protein product is CASSSNSWTGELFF. The chain uses TRBV7-9 and TRBJ2-2, with D hard to call. CDR3 length equals 14 residues. The germline V gene encodes CDR1 SEHNR and CDR2 FQNEAQ (reference sequence). Trimming took off 4 bases at V and 5 bases at J, with 11 bases between the two ends.

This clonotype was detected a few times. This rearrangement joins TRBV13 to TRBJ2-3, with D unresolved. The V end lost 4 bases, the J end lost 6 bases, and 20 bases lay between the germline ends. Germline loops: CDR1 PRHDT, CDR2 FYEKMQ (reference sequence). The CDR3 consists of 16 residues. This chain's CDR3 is CASSSRLDTRLDTQYF. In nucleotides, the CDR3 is TGTGCCAGCAGCTCCCGGCTAGACACCCGCCTGGATACGCAGTATTTT. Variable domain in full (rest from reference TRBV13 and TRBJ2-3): AAGVIQSPRHLIKEKRETATLKCYPIPRHDTVYWYQQGPGQDPQFLISFYEKMQSDKGSIPDRFSAQQFSDYHSELNMSSLELGDSALYFCASSSRLDTRLDTQYFGPGTRLTVL.

CDR3 in amino acids: CASRSRAGETQYF. CDR3 nucleotide sequence: TGTGCCAGCAGAAGCAGGGCCGGGGAGACCCAGTACTTC. The rearrangement joins TRBV12-3 or TRBV12-4 to TRBJ2-5; a possible D gene is TRBD1 (5 bases). This CDR3 spans 13 amino acids. V was pared by 6 bases and J by 5 bases, with 13 bases between.

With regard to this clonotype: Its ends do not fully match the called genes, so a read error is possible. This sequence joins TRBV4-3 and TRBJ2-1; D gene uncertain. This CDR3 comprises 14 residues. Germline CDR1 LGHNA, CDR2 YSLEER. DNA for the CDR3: TGCGCCAGCAGCCAAGATCGTCTATACAATGGGCAGTTCTTC. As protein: CASSQDRLYNGQFF.

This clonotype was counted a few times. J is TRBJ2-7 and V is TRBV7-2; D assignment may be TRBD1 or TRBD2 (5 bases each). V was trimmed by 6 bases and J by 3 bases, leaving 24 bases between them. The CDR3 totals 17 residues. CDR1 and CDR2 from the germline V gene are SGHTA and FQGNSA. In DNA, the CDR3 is TGTGCCAGCAGTCCCCGGGACCGAGGAAGGATATACTACGAGCAGTACTTC. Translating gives CASSPRDRGRIYYEQYF. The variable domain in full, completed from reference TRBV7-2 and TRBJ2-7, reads GAGVSQSPSNKVTEKGKDVELRCDPISGHTALYWYRQSLGQGLEFLIYFQGNSAPDKSGLPSDRFSAERTGGSVSTLTIQRTQQEDSAVYLCASSPRDRGRIYYEQYFGPGTRLTVT.

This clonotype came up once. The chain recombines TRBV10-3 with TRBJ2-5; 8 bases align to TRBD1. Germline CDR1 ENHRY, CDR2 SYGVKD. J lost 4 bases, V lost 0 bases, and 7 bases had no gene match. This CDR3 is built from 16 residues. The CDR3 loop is CAISESGVDRGETQYF. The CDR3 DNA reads TGTGCCATCAGTGAGTCTGGGGTAGACAGGGGAGAGACCCAGTACTTC.

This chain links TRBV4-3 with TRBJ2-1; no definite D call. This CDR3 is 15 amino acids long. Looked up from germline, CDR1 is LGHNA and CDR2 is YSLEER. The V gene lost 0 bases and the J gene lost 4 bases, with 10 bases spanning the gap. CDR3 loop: CASSQEWAQYNEQFF. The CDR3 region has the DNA TGCGCCAGCAGCCAAGAGTGGGCCCAGTACAATGAGCAGTTCTTC.

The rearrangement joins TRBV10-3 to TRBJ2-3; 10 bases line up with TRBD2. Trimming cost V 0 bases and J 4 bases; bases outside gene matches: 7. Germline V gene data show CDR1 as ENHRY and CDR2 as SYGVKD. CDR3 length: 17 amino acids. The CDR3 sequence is CAISESLAGGFADTQYF. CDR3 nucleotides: TGTGCCATCAGTGAGTCGTTAGCGGGGGGATTCGCAGATACGCAGTATTTT.

This CDR3 reads CASSQDLDRAYEQYF. The CDR3 nucleotides are TGCGCCAGCAGCCAAGATTTAGACAGGGCCTACGAGCAGTACTTC. The chain links TRBV4-3 to TRBJ2-4; 7 positions agree with TRBD1. Near its end, the DNA agrees better with TRBJ2-7, so the J call may be wrong. The CDR3 consists of 15 residues. Germline CDR1 is LGHNA and CDR2 is YSLEER.

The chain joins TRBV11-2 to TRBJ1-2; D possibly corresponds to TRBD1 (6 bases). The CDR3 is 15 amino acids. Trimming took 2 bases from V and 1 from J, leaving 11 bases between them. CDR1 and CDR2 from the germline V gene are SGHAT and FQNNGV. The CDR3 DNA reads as TGTGCCAGCAGCTTACAACAGGGAGGTAACTATGGCTACACCTTC. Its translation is CASSLQQGGNYGYTF.

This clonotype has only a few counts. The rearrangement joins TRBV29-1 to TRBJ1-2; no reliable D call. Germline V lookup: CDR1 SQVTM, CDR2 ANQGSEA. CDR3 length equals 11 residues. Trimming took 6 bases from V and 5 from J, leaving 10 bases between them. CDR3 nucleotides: TGCAGCGTCAAGTCTGAGTATGGCTACACCTTC. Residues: CSVKSEYGYTF.

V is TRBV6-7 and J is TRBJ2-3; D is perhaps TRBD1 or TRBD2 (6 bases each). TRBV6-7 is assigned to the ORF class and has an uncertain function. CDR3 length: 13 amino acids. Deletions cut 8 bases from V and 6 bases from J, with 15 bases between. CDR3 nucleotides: TGTGCCAGCGAACCGGGGGCCTTGGATACGCAGTATTTT. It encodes CASEPGALDTQYF.

CDR3 amino acids: CASSLEGAAWDEQYF. The CDR3 nucleotides are TGCGCCAGCAGCTTGGAGGGGGCGGCTTGGGACGAGCAGTACTTC. The chain links TRBV5-1 to TRBJ2-7; 7 nucleotides align to TRBD1. The CDR3 runs to 15 residues. J lost 5 bases, V lost 0 bases, and 8 bases had no gene match. Germline V gene lookup returns CDR1 SGHRS and CDR2 YFSETQ.

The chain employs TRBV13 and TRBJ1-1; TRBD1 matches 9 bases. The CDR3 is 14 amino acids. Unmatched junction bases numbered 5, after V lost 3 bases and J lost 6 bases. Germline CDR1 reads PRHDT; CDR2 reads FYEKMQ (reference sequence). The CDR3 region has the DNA TGTGCCAGCAGCTTCCCGGGACAGGGCCCTGAAGCTTTCTTT. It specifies CASSFPGQGPEAFF.

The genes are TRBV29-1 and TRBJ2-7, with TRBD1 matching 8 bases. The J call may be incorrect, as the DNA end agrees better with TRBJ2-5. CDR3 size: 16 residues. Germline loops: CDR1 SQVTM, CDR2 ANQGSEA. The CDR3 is CSVEEGVRGHSETQYF. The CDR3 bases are TGCAGCGTTGAAGAGGGGGTCAGGGGGCACTCTGAGACCCAGTACTTC.

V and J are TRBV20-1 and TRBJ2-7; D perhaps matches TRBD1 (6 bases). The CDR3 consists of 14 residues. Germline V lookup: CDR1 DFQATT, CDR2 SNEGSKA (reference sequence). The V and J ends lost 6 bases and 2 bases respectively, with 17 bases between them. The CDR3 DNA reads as TGCAGTGCCAAGAATCAGGGGTTTACCTACGAGCAGTACTTC. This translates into CSAKNQGFTYEQYF.

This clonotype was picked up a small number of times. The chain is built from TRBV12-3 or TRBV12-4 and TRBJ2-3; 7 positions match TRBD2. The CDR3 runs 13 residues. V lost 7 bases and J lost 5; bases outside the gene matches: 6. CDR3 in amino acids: CASNLERGDTQYF. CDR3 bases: TGTGCCAGCAACTTAGAGCGGGGAGATACGCAGTATTTT.

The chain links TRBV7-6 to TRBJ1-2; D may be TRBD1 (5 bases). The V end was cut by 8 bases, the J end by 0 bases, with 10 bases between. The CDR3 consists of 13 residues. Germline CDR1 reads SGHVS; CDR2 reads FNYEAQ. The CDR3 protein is CASGPGPNYGYTF. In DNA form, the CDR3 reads TGTGCCAGCGGGCCAGGGCCTAACTATGGCTACACCTTC. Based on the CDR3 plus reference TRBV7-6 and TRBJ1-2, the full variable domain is GAGVSQSPRYKVTKRGQDVALRCDPISGHVSLYWYRQALGQGPEFLTYFNYEAQQDKSGLPNDRFSAERPEGSISTLTIQRTEQRDSAMYRCASGPGPNYGYTFGSGTRLTVV.

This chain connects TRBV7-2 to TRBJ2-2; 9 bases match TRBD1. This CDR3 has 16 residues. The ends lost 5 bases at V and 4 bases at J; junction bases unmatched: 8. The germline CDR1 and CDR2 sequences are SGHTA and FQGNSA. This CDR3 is CASSRTGAGSTGELFF. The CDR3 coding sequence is TGTGCCAGCAGCCGGACAGGGGCGGGGAGCACCGGGGAGCTGTTTTTT.